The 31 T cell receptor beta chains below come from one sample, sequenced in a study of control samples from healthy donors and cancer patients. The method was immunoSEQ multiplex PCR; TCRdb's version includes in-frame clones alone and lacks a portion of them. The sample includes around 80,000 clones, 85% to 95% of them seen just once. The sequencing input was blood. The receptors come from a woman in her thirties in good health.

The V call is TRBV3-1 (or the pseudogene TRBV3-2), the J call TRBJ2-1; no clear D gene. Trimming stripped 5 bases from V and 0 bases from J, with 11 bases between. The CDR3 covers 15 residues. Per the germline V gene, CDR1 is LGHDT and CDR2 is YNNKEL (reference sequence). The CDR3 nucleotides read TGTGCCAGCAGCTCCAACGGTCACTCCTACAATGAGCAGTTCTTC. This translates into CASSSNGHSYNEQFF.

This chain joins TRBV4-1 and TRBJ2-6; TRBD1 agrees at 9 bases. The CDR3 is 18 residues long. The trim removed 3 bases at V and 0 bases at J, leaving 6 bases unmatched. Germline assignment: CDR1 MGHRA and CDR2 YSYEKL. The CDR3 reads CASSQGDRATSGANVLTF. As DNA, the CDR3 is TGCGCCAGCAGCCAGGGGGACAGGGCCACCTCTGGGGCCAACGTCCTGACTTTC.

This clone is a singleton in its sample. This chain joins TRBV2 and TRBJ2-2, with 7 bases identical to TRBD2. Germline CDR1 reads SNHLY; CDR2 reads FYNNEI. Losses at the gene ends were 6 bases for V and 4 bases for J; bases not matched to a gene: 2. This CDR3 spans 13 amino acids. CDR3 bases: TGTGCCAGCAGAGGGACTACCACCGGGGAGCTGTTTTTT. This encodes CASRGTTTGELFF.

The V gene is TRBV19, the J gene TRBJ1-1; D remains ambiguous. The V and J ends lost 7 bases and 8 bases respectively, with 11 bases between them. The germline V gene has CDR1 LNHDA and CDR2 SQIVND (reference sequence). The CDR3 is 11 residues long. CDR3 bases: TGTGCCAGTAATGATCGATCCGAAGCTTTCTTT. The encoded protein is CASNDRSEAFF.

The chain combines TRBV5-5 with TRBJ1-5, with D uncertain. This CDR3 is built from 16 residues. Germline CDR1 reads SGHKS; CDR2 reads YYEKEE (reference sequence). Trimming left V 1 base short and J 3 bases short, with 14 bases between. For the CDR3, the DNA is TGTGCCAGCAGCTTGAGTGGGTTTGTCGTCAATCAGCCCCAGCATTTT. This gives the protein CASSLSGFVVNQPQHF.

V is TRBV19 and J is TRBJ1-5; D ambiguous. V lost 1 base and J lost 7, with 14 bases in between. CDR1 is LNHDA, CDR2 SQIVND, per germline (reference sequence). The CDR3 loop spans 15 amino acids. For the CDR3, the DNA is TGTGCCAGTAGTATAGTGCTGGGAGCAAACCAGCCCCAGCATTTT. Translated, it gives CASSIVLGANQPQHF. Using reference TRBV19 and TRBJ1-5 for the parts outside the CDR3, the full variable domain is DGGITQSPKYLFRKEGQNVTLSCEQNLNHDAMYWYRQDPGQGLRLIYYSQIVNDFQKGDIAEGYSVSREKKESFPLTVTSAQKNPTAFYLCASSIVLGANQPQHFGDGTRLSIL.

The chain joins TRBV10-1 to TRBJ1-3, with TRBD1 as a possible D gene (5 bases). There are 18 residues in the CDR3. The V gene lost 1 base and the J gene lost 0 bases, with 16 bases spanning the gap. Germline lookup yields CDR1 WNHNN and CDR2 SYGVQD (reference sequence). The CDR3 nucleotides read TGCGCCAGCAGTGAGTGGGCAGGTGTGACAGTCTCTGGAAACACCATATATTTT. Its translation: CASSEWAGVTVSGNTIYF.

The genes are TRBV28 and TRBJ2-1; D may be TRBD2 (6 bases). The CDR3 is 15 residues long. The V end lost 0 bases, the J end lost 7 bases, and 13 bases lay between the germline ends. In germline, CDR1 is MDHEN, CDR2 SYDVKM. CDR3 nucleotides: TGTGCCAGCAGTTTATGGGGGGAGGAGGCGAATGAGCAGTTCTTC. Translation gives CASSLWGEEANEQFF.

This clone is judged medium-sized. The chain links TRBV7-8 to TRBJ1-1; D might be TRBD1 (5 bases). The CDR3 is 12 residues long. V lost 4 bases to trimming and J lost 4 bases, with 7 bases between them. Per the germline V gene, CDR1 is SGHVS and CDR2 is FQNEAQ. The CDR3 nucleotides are TGTGCCAGCAGCTATGGGGGCACTGAAGCTTTCTTT. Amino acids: CASSYGGTEAFF.

The DNA for the CDR3 is TGTGCCAGCAGTTTCCAGGGAGTGTACGGCTACACCTTC. Translation: CASSFQGVYGYTF. This rearrangement joins TRBV2 to TRBJ1-2; tentative D call: TRBD1 (5 bases). Germline assignment: CDR1 SNHLY and CDR2 FYNNEI. This CDR3 has 13 amino acids. Trimming removed 5 bases from V and 8 bases from J, with 15 bases in between. The full variable domain, in which reference TRBV2 and TRBJ1-2 provide the parts outside the CDR3, is EPEVTQTPSHQVTQMGQEVILRCVPISNHLYFYWYRQILGQKVEFLVSFYNNEISEKSEIFDDQFSVERPDGSNFTLKIRSTKLEDSAMYFCASSFQGVYGYTFGSGTRLTVV.

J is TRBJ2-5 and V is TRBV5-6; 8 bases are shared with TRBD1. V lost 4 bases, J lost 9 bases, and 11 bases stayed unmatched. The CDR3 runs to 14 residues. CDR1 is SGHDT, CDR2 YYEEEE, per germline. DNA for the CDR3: TGTGCCAGCAGCGGTCCCAGGGGGCTCGTGGCCCAGTACTTC. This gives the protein CASSGPRGLVAQYF.

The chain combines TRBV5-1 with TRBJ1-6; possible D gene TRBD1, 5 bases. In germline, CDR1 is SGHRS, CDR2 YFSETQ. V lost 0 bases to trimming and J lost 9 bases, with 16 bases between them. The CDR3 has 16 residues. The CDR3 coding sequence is TGCGCCAGCAGCTTGGATCTTCAAGGGGTCGGTTCACCCCTCCACTTT. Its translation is CASSLDLQGVGSPLHF.

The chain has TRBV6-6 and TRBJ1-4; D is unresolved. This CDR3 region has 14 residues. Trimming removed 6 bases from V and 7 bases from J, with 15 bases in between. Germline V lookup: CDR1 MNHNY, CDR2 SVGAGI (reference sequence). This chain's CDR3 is CASRHLGGGEKLFF. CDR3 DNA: TGTGCCAGCAGGCACCTGGGCGGCGGTGAAAAACTGTTTTTT.

CDR3 nucleotides: TGTGCCAGCAGTTACTCGGGGTATGGCTACACCTTC. It translates to CASSYSGYGYTF. This chain joins TRBV6-5 and TRBJ1-2, with D unresolved. V was cut by 0 bases and J by 5 bases, with 4 bases left in between. The CDR3 is 12 residues long. Germline V gene sequence: CDR1 MNHEY, CDR2 SVGAGI.

CDR3 residues: CASKRGGAITGELFF. The CDR3 DNA sequence: TGTGCCAGTAAACGCGGGGGGGCTATCACCGGGGAGCTGTTTTTT. This chain joins TRBV19 and TRBJ2-2; 9 nucleotides match TRBD2. Trimming removed 7 bases from V and 4 bases from J; junction bases left unmatched: 7. The length of the CDR3 is 15 residues. Germline values: CDR1 LNHDA, CDR2 SQIVND (reference sequence).

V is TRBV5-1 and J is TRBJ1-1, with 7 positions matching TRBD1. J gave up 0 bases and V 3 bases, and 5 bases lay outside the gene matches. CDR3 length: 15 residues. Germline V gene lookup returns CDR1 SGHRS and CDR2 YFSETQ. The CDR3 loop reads CASSSSGQLNTEAFF. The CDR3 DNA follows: TGCGCCAGCAGCTCTTCGGGACAGCTGAACACTGAAGCTTTCTTT.

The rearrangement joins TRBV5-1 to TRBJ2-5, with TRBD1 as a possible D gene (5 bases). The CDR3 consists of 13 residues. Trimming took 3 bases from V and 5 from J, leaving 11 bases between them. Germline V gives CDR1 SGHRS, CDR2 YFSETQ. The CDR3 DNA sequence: TGCGCCAGCAGCTGGGGCTTGGGTGAGACCCAGTACTTC. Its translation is CASSWGLGETQYF.

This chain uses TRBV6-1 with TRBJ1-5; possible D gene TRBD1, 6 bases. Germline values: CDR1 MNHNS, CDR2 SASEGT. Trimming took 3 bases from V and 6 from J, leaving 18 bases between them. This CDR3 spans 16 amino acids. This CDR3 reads CASSDPGGAGSQPQHF. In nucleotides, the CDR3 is TGTGCCAGCAGTGACCCGGGGGGGGCAGGGTCTCAGCCCCAGCATTTT.

The CDR3 loop is CASSFLDRVGYGYTF. DNA of the CDR3: TGTGCCAGCAGTTTCCTTGACAGGGTGGGTTATGGCTACACCTTC. The V and J genes are TRBV28 and TRBJ1-2; TRBD1 matches at 7 bases. Germline V gene lookup returns CDR1 MDHEN and CDR2 SYDVKM. This CDR3 region has 15 residues. V dropped 3 bases and J dropped 5; count of bases not matched to a gene: 9.

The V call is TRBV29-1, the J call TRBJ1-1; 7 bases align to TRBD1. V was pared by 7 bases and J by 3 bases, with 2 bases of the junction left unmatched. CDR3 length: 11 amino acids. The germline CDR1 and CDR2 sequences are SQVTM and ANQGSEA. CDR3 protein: CSATGDTEAFF. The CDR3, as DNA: TGCAGCGCAACAGGGGACACTGAAGCTTTCTTT.

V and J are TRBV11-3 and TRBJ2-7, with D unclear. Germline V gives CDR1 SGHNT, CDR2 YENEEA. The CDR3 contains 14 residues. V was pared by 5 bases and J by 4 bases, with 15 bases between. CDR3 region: CASSPYSVGYEQYV. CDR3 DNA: TGTGCCAGCAGCCCCTATTCAGTAGGGTACGAGCAGTACGTC.

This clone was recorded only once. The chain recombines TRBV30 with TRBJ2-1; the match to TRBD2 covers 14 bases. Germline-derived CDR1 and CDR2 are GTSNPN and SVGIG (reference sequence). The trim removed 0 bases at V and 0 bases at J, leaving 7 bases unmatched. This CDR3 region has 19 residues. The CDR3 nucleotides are TGTGCCTGGAGTGTTTTGACTAGCGGGGGGGCTAGCTCCTACAATGAGCAGTTCTTC. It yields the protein CAWSVLTSGGASSYNEQFF.

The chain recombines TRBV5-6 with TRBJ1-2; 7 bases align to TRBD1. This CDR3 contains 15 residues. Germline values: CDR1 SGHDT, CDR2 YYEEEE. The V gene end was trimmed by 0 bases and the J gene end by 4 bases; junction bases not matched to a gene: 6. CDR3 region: CASSLAGQTFYGYTF. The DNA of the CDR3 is TGTGCCAGCAGCTTGGCGGGACAGACCTTCTATGGCTACACCTTC.

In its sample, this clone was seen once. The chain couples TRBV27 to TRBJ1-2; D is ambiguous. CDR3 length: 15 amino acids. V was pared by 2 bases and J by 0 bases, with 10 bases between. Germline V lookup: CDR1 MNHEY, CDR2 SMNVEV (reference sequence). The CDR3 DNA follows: TGTGCCAGCAGTTTAGGAGCGACTCCTAACTATGGCTACACCTTC. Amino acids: CASSLGATPNYGYTF.

The CDR3 sequence: CASSLGTSTQETQYF. The CDR3 DNA follows: TGCGCCAGCAGCCTCGGGACTAGCACGCAAGAGACCCAGTACTTC. This chain links TRBV4-1 with TRBJ2-5; 9 bases match TRBD2. CDR3 length: 15 amino acids. Germline V gene sequence: CDR1 MGHRA, CDR2 YSYEKL. Trimming cost V 4 bases and J 2 bases; bases outside gene matches: 5.

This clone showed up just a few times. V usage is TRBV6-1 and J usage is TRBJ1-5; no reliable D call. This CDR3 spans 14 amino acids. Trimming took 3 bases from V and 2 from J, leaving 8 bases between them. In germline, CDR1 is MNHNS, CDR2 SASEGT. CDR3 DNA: TGTGCCAGCAGTGAGCAATGGGGCAATCAGCCCCAGCATTTT. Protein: CASSEQWGNQPQHF.

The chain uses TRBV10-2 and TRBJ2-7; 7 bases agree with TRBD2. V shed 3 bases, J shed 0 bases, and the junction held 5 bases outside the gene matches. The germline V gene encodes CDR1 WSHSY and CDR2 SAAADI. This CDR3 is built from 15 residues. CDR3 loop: CASSDPGGTSYEQYF. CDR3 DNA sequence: TGCGCCAGCAGTGACCCCGGGGGGACCTCCTACGAGCAGTACTTC.

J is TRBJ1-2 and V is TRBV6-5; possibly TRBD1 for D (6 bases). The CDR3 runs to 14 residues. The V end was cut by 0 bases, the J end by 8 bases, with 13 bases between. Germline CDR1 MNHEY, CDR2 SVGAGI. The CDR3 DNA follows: TGTGCCAGCAGTTACTCAGGCGGGGGGCCAGGCTACACCTTC. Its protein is CASSYSGGGPGYTF.

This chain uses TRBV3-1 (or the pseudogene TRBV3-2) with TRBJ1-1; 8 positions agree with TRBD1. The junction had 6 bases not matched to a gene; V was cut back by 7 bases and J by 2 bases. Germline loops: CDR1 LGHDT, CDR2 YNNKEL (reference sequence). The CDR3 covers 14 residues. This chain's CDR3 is CASTTGGVNTEAFF. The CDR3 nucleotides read TGTGCCAGCACCACAGGGGGAGTTAACACTGAAGCTTTCTTT.

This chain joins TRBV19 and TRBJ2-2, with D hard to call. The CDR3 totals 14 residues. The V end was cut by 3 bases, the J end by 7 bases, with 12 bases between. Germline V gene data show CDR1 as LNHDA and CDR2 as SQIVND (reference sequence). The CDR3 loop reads CASSMVADHGELFF. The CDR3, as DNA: TGTGCCAGTAGTATGGTAGCTGACCACGGGGAGCTGTTTTTT. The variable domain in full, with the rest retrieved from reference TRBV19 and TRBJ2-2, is DGGITQSPKYLFRKEGQNVTLSCEQNLNHDAMYWYRQDPGQGLRLIYYSQIVNDFQKGDIAEGYSVSREKKESFPLTVTSAQKNPTAFYLCASSMVADHGELFFGEGSRLTVL.

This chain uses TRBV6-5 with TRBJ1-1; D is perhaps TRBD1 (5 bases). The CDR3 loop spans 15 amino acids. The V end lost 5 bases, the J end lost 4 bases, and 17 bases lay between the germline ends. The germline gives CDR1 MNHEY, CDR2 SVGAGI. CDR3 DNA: TGTGCCAGCAGTCTAGGCTCCGGGGGTGGCACTGAAGCTTTCTTT. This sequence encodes CASSLGSGGGTEAFF.